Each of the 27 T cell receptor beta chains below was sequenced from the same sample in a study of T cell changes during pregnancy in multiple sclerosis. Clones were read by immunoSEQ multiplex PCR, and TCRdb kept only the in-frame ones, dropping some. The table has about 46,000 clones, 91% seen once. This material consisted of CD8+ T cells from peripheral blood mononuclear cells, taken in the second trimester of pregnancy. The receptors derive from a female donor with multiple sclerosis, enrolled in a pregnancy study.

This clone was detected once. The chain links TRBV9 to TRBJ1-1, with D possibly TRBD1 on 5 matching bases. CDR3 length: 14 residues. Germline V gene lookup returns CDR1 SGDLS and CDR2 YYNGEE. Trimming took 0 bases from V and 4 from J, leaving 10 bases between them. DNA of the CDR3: TGTGCCAGCAGCGTAGCGGGGGGTGGCACTGAAGCTTTCTTT. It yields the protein CASSVAGGGTEAFF. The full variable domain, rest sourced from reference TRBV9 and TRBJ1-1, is DSGVTQTPKHLITATGQRVTLRCSPRSGDLSVYWYQQSLDQGLQFLIQYYNGEERAKGNILERFSAQQFPDLHSELNLSSLELGDSALYFCASSVAGGGTEAFFGQGTRLTVV.

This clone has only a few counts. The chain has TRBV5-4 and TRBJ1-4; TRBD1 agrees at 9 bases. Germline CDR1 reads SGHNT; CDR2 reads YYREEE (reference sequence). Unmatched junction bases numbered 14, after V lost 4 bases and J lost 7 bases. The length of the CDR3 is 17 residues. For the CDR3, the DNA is TGTGCCAGCAGCCAAGAAGAGGGGGGACAGGGCCGTGAAAAACTGTTTTTT. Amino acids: CASSQEEGGQGREKLFF.

As DNA, the CDR3 is TGTGCCAGCAGTTACGGGGGGGGCGGCAATGAGCAGTTCTTC. Its translation is CASSYGGGGNEQFF. V and J are TRBV6-5 and TRBJ2-1, with D perhaps matching TRBD2 (7 bases). Germline CDR1 reads MNHEY; CDR2 reads SVGAGI. The CDR3 runs 14 residues. Trimming removed 2 bases at V and 6 bases at J, with 11 bases between.

The CDR3 loop is CASSPEAEQYF. The CDR3 region has the DNA TGTGCCAGCAGCCCCGAAGCAGAGCAGTACTTC. V gene TRBV21-1 combines with J gene TRBJ2-7; the DNA was not used to check the table's D call, TRBD2. TRBV21-1 is annotated as a pseudogene. This CDR3 has 11 residues.

The CDR3 nucleotides read TGTGCCAGCAGTTACCCGTATGGGGAGTCCTACGAGCAGTACTTC. Residues: CASSYPYGESYEQYF. This chain connects TRBV6-6 to TRBJ2-7, with a weak D call TRBD2 (5 bases). CDR1 and CDR2 from the germline V gene are MNHNY and SVGAGI (reference sequence). This CDR3 region has 15 residues. The ends were cut back, 2 bases at V and 1 base at J, with 12 bases in the middle.

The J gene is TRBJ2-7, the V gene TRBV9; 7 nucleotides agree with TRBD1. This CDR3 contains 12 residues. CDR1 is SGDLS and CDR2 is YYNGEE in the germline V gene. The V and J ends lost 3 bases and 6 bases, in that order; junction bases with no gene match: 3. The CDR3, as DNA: TGTGCCAGCAGCGGCAACAGGGGCGAGCAGTACTTC. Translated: CASSGNRGEQYF.

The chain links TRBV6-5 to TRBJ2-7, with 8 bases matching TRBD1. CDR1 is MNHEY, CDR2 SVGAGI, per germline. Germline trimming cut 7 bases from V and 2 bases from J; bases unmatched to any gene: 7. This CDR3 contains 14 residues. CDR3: CASIIGQGAYEQYF. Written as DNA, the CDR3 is TGTGCCAGCATCATAGGACAGGGTGCCTACGAGCAGTACTTC.

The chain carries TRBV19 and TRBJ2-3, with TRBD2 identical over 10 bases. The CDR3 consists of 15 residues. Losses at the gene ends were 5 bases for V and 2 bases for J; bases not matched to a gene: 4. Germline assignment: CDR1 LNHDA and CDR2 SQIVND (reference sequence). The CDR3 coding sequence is TGTGCCAGTAGTCCGACTAGCGGGTACACAGATACGCAGTATTTT. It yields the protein CASSPTSGYTDTQYF.

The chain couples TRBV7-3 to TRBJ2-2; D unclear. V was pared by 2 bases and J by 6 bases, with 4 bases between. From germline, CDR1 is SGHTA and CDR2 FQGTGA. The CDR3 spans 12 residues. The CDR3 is CASSLLSGELFF. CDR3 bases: TGTGCCAGCAGCTTACTTTCCGGGGAGCTGTTTTTT.

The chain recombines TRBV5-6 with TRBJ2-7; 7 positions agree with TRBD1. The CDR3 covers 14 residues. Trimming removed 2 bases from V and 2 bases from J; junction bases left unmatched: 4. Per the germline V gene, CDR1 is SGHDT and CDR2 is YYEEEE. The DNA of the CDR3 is TGTGCCAGCAGCTTCAGGGGGTCCGCCTACGAGCAGTACTTC. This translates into CASSFRGSAYEQYF.

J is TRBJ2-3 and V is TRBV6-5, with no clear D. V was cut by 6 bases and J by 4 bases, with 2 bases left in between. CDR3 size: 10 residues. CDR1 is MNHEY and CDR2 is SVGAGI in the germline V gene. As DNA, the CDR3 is TGTGCCAGCAGCGCAGATACGCAGTATTTT. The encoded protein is CASSADTQYF.

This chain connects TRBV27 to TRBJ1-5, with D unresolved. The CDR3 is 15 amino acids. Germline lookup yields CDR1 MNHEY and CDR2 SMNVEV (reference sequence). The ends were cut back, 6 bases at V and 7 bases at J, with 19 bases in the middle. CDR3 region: CASRPPGGGLQPQHF. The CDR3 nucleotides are TGTGCCAGCAGACCCCCCGGCGGCGGGTTACAGCCCCAGCATTTT.

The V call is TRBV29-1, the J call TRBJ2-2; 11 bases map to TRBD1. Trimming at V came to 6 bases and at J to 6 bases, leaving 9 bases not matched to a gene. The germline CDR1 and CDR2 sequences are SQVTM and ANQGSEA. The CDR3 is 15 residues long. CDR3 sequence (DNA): TGCAGCGTAACGGGACAGGGGGGATTATCCGGGGAGCTGTTTTTT. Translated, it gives CSVTGQGGLSGELFF.

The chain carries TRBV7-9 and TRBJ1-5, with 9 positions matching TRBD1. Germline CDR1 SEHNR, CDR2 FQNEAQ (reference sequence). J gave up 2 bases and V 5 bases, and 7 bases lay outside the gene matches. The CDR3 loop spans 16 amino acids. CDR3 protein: CASSPGDRAGNQPQHF. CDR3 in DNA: TGTGCCAGCAGCCCGGGGGACAGGGCGGGCAATCAGCCCCAGCATTTT. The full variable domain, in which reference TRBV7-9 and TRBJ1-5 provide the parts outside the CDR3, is DTGVSQNPRHKITKRGQNVTFRCDPISEHNRLYWYRQTLGQGPEFLTYFQNEAQLEKSRLLSDRFSAERPKGSFSTLEIQRTEQGDSAMYLCASSPGDRAGNQPQHFGDGTRLSIL.

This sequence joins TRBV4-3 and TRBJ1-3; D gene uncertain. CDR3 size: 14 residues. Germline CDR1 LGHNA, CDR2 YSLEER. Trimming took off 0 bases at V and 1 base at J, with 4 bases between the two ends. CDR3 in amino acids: CASSQDLSGNTIYF. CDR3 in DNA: TGCGCCAGCAGCCAAGACCTATCTGGAAACACCATATATTTT.

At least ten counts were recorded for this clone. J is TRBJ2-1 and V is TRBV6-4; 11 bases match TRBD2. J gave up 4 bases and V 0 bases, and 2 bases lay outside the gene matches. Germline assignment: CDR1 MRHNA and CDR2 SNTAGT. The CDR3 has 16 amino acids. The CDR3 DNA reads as TGTGCCAGCAGTGACTCGGCTAGCGGGGGGTACAATGAGCAGTTCTTC. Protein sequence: CASSDSASGGYNEQFF.

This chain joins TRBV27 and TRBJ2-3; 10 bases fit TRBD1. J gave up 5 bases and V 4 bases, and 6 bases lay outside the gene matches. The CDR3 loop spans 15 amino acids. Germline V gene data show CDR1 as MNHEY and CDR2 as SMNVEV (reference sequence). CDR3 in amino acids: CASSYSGQGLDTQYF. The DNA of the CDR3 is TGTGCCAGCAGTTACTCGGGACAGGGGTTAGATACGCAGTATTTT.

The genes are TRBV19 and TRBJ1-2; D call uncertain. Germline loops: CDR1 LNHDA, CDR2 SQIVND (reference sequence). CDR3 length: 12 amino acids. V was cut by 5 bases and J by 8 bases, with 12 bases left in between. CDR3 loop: CASSSPLSGYTF. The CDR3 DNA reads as TGTGCCAGTAGTTCACCTCTGAGCGGCTACACCTTC.

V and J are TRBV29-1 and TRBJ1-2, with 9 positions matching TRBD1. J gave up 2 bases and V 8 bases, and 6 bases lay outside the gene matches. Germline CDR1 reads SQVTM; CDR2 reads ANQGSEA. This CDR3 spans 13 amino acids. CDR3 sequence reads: CSSRDRENYGYTF. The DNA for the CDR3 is TGCAGCTCAAGGGACAGGGAGAACTATGGCTACACCTTC.

CDR3 amino acids: CASSLRVAGTGELFF. The CDR3, as DNA: TGTGCCAGCAGCCTTCGGGTGGCCGGTACCGGGGAGCTGTTTTTT. The chain is built from TRBV7-3 and TRBJ2-2, with unresolved D. The CDR3 totals 15 residues. Germline-derived CDR1 and CDR2 are SGHTA and FQGTGA. Trimming removed 5 bases at V and 5 bases at J, with 15 bases between.

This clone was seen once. CDR3 nucleotides: TGTGCCAGCAGCTTATACCGCGGGGGGGTCGGCACCGGGGAGCTGTTTTTT. Its translation is CASSLYRGGVGTGELFF. The chain couples TRBV7-6 to TRBJ2-2, with 9 bases fitting TRBD2. Looked up from germline, CDR1 is SGHVS and CDR2 is FNYEAQ. Losses at the gene ends were 2 bases for V and 4 bases for J; bases not matched to a gene: 8. The CDR3 extends over 17 amino acids. Combining the CDR3 with reference TRBV7-6 and TRBJ2-2 gives the whole variable domain GAGVSQSPRYKVTKRGQDVALRCDPISGHVSLYWYRQALGQGPEFLTYFNYEAQQDKSGLPNDRFSAERPEGSISTLTIQRTEQRDSAMYRCASSLYRGGVGTGELFFGEGSRLTVL.

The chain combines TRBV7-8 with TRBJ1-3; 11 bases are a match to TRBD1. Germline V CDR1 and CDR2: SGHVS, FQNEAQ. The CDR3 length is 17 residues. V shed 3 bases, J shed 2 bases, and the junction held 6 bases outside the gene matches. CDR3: CASSFQGQGDAGNTIYF. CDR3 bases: TGTGCCAGCAGCTTCCAGGGACAGGGGGATGCTGGAAACACCATATATTTT.

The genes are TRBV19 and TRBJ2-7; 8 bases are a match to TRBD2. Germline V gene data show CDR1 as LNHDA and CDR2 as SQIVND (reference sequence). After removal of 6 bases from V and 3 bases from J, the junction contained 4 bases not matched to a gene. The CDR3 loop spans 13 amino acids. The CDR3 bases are TGTGCCAGTAGCCACGGGGGGGGCTACGAGCAGTACTTC. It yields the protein CASSHGGGYEQYF. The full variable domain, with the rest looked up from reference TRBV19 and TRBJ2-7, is DGGITQSPKYLFRKEGQNVTLSCEQNLNHDAMYWYRQDPGQGLRLIYYSQIVNDFQKGDIAEGYSVSREKKESFPLTVTSAQKNPTAFYLCASSHGGGYEQYFGPGTRLTVT.

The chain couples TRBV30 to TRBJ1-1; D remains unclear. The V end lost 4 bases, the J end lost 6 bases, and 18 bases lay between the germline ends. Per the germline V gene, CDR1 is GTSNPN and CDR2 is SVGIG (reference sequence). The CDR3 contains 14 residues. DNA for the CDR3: TGTGCCTGGACACAACCTAGCCCTTGGGCTGAAGCTTTCTTT. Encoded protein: CAWTQPSPWAEAFF.

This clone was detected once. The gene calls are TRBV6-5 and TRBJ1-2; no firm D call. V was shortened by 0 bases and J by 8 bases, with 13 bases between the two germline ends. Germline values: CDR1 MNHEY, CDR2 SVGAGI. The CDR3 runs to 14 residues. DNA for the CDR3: TGTGCCAGCAGTTACTCGATCGGGGTAGAAGGCTACACCTTC. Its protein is CASSYSIGVEGYTF.

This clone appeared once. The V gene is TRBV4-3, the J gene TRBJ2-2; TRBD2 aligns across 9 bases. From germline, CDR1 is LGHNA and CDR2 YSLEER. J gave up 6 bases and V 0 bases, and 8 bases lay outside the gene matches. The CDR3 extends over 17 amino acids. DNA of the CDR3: TGCGCCAGCAGCCAAGATCCCGCCGCGGGGGGGCCCGGGGAGCTGTTTTTT. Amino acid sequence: CASSQDPAAGGPGELFF.

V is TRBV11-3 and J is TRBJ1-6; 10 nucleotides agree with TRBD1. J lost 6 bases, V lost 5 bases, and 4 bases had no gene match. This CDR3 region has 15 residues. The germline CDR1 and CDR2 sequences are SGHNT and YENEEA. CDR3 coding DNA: TGTGCCAGCAGCGCGGGGACAGGGGCTAATTCACCCCTCCACTTT. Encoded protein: CASSAGTGANSPLHF.